The 5 T cell receptor beta chains in this list originate from one sample, sequenced in a study of blood T cell repertoires in COVID-19. Sequencing used immunoSEQ multiplex PCR; TCRdb keeps in-frame clones, though not all of them. Seen here are around 83,000 clones, around 84% observed once, and the top ten hold roughly 8%. The sample comprised peripheral blood. Source of these receptors: a man of 80 years or more with active or convalescent COVID-19.

The V gene is TRBV29-1, the J gene TRBJ2-2; 7 bases are shared with TRBD1. This CDR3 has 16 residues. V dropped 4 bases and J dropped 4; count of bases not matched to a gene: 12. CDR1 is SQVTM and CDR2 is ANQGSEA in the germline V gene. CDR3 bases: TGCAGCGTTGTAAAGGGGGCCCCTTATAGCACCGGGGAGCTGTTTTTT. This encodes CSVVKGAPYSTGELFF.

The genes are TRBV10-3 and TRBJ2-5; 11 bases line up with TRBD2. Germline V gene sequence: CDR1 ENHRY, CDR2 SYGVKD. The length of the CDR3 is 16 residues. V gave up 3 bases and J gave up 2 bases; unmatched junction bases: 5. CDR3 in DNA: TGTGCCATCAGTGAACAACTAGCGGGGGTACAAGAGACCCAGTACTTC. Its protein is CAISEQLAGVQETQYF.

This sequence joins TRBV18 and TRBJ2-7; D possibly corresponds to TRBD2 (5 bases). CDR3 length equals 13 residues. The V end was cut by 3 bases, the J end by 3 bases, with 9 bases between. The germline gives CDR1 KGHSH, CDR2 LQKENI. CDR3 region: CASSPGANYEQYV. The CDR3 bases are TGTGCCAGCTCACCGGGAGCAAACTACGAGCAGTACGTC.

This clone has a single count. The CDR3 coding sequence is TGTGCCAGCGACAGGGGGCGTTCGACTGAAGCTTTCTTT. The encoded protein is CASDRGRSTEAFF. The V and J genes are TRBV5-6 and TRBJ1-1; TRBD1 matches 10 bases. The CDR3 extends over 13 amino acids. Germline V gene data show CDR1 as SGHDT and CDR2 as YYEEEE. Trimming took 7 bases from V and 5 from J; bases not matched to a gene: 5.

The chain joins TRBV5-1 to TRBJ2-4; D possibly corresponds to TRBD1 (7 bases). Trimming removed 3 bases at V and 8 bases at J, with 18 bases between. The V gene's germline CDR1 is SGHRS and CDR2 YFSETQ. This CDR3 spans 15 amino acids. Here the CDR3 reads CASSYRQGGEDIQYF. CDR3 DNA sequence: TGCGCCAGCAGCTACCGACAGGGAGGAGAGGACATTCAGTACTTC.